Listed below are T cell receptor beta chains from one sample, sequenced in a study of T cell responses to AZD1222 COVID-19 vaccine. Sequencing used immunoSEQ multiplex PCR; TCRdb keeps in-frame clones, though not all of them. Seen here are 90,000 to 120,000 clones, 92% observed once, and the top ten hold roughly 8.7%. Here the sequenced sample was peripheral blood, taken 28 days after the second AZD1222 dose. These TCRs come from an adult who received the AZD1222 COVID-19 vaccine. CDR3s include the opening cysteine and the closing phenylalanine or tryptophan. A D gene is named only where the DNA matches it firmly.

D	J	V	DNA	CDR3
.	TRBJ2-5	TRBV7-7	TGTGCTAGCAGCTTAGGGGAAAGGGAGACCCAGTACTTC	CASSLGERETQYF
TRBD1	TRBJ1-1	TRBV5-6	TGTGCCAGCAGGAAGGACAGGGTGAACACTGAAGCTTTCTTT	CASRKDRVNTEAFF
TRBD1	TRBJ1-4	TRBV25-1	TGTGCCAGCAGTGATCCCCAGGGGGCTTCTGAAAAACTGTTTTTT	CASSDPQGASEKLFF
.	TRBJ1-3	TRBV3-1/TRBV3-2	TGTGCCAGCAGCCAAGGGGGGGAAGGGCACAGGAACACCATATATTTT	CASSQGGEGHRNTIYF
.	TRBJ2-7	TRBV3-1/TRBV3-2	TGTGCCAGCAGCCTGGACCAGTGGGGTTACGAGCAGTACTTC	CASSLDQWGYEQYF
.	TRBJ2-3	TRBV7-9	TGTGCCAGCAGTCCCAGGAGGCAGTATTTT	CASSPRRQYF
TRBD2	TRBJ2-3	TRBV7-9	TGTGCCAGCAGCACCCTAGCGGGAGGCCCTAGCGGGGATACGCAGTATTTT	CASSTLAGGPSGDTQYF
.	TRBJ2-1	TRBV29-1	TGCAGCGTTGAAGATGCCCAGCAGTTCTTC	CSVEDAQQFF
TRBD1	TRBJ2-7	TRBV7-9	TGTGCCAGCAGCCCAGGGGGCGAGCAGTACTTC	CASSPGGEQYF
.	TRBJ1-4	TRBV7-2	TGTGCCAGCAGCGCAGGGACACAAAGACGGGAAAAACTGTTTTTT	CASSAGTQRREKLFF